This TCR beta chain was identified in a study of blood T cell repertoires in COVID-19. About the study: T cells, B-cell-depleted T cells, or PBMCs provided the cDNA or gDNA that served as material.

Original processing methods: How many nucleated cells were present was estimated from reference gene primer amplification. The repertoire was sequenced with immunoSEQ multiplex PCR; TCRdb's copy has only in-frame clones and lacks some. Clonal size and the V and J genes are those of that table, whereas D and trimming came from the DNA. The sample includes roughly 210,000 clones, 84% of them seen just once. Germline V gene sequence: CDR1 SGHRS, CDR2 YFSETQ. The CDR3 length is 15 residues. The ends lost 3 bases at V and 2 bases at J; junction bases unmatched: 4. There are a few counts of this clone. Enrolled during active infection, Seattle patients were then followed longitudinally.

The TCR was taken from an elderly woman with COVID-19, enrolled during active disease. Sequences were obtained from peripheral blood. The chain uses TRBV5-1 and TRBJ2-2; 7 bases match TRBD1. The DNA of the CDR3 is TGCGCCAGCAGCTGGAGGACAGGAAACACCGGGGAGCTGTTTTTT. Protein product: CASSWRTGNTGELFF.